Sequencing of this TCR beta chain was carried out in a study of technical replicates of blood from several donors. Per germline, CDR1 LGHNA and CDR2 YSLEER. Trimming took 3 bases from V and 7 from J, leaving 13 bases between them. CDR3 size: 15 residues. Method: immunoSEQ multiplex PCR; TCRdb's copy keeps in-frame clones and lacks some. The sample lists about 60,000 clones, approximately 86% seen once, with roughly 5.3% in the top ten. This clone was observed a single time. This chain joins TRBV4-3 and TRBJ1-6; no reliable D call. The source is a human donor in good health. Some clones in this sample may be carry-over from other donors' samples. The sample consisted of PBMCs. The CDR3 DNA reads as TGCGCCAGCAGCCAGGTGATTGGTCAGAATTCACCCCTCCACTTT. Its translation is CASSQVIGQNSPLHF.